Listed below are T cell receptor beta chains from one sample, sequenced in a study of T cells in Graves' hyperthyroidism and ophthalmopathy. TCRdb re-analysed the multiplex PCR reads in MiXCR, keeping a single row per CDR3 protein. Of 450,000 to 700,000 distinct CDR3 sequences listed, around 45% were seen once; the top ten hold under 20%. Sequencing was done on a sample of peripheral blood or thyroid tissue (not recorded which). These receptors all come from an adult woman with Graves' disease, either hyperthyroidism or ophthalmopathy (not recorded which). The CDR3 runs from the conserved cysteine through the conserved F or W. Each record gives: J gene, D gene, clone size, V gene, CDR3 DNA, CDR3 protein. D genes are given only for firm matches. Only some rows state a clone size, as once, few, many or a class for expanded clones.

J: TRBJ1-2
D: TRBD1
size: .
V: TRBV10-2
DNA: TGCGCCAGCAGGCAGGGGGTACGCAACTATGGCTACACCTTC
CDR3: CASRQGVRNYGYTF

J: TRBJ1-4
D: TRBD1
size: .
V: TRBV25-1
DNA: TGTGCCAGCAGTGAATATCCAGGGGGTGAAAAACTGTTTTTT
CDR3: CASSEYPGGEKLFF

J: TRBJ2-5
D: .
size: .
V: TRBV10-3
DNA: TGTGCCATCAGTTTCAAGAGGATGATGGAGACCCAGTACTTC
CDR3: CAISFKRMMETQYF

J: TRBJ2-7
D: .
size: few
V: TRBV3-1
DNA: TGTGCCAGCAGCCAAACCAGCGGCGAGCAGTACTTC
CDR3: CASSQTSGEQYF

J: TRBJ1-1
D: .
size: .
V: TRBV25-1
DNA: TGTGCCAGCAGTGACCTTGGACGTTCGAACACTGAAGCTTTCTTT
CDR3: CASSDLGRSNTEAFF

J: TRBJ2-5
D: TRBD2
size: many
V: TRBV7-2
DNA: TGTGCCAGCAGCTTAGTGGGGACTAGTCCTAAAGAGACCCAGTACTTC
CDR3: CASSLVGTSPKETQYF

J: TRBJ2-1
D: TRBD1
size: once
V: TRBV12-3/TRBV12-4
DNA: TGTGCCAGCAGTTGGCCGGGACAGAGGGGATCCTACAATGAGCAGTTCTTC
CDR3: CASSWPGQRGSYNEQFF

J: TRBJ1-5
D: .
size: once
V: TRBV7-2
DNA: TGTGCCAGCAGCTTAGCCAGAGTCGGTCAGCCCCAGCATTTT
CDR3: CASSLARVGQPQHF

J: TRBJ2-2
D: TRBD2
size: many
V: TRBV5-1
DNA: TGCGCCAGCAGCTCCGTAGCGGGAGCTGTTGCCGGGGAGCTGTTTTTT
CDR3: CASSSVAGAVAGELFF

J: TRBJ1-3
D: .
size: many
V: TRBV10-3
DNA: TGTGCCATCAGTGATGAGAAGAACACTGGAAACACCATATATTTT
CDR3: CAISDEKNTGNTIYF

J: TRBJ2-7
D: .
size: .
V: TRBV10-2
DNA: TGTGCCAGCAGCCCGCCCCCTCGGGTGGGTTCCTACGAGCAGTACTTC
CDR3: CASSPPPRVGSYEQYF

J: TRBJ1-5
D: .
size: .
V: TRBV6-6
DNA: TGTGCCAGCAGCCCGACGGATGCGAGACGGCCCCAGCATTTT
CDR3: CASSPTDARRPQHF

J: TRBJ2-7
D: TRBD1
size: many
V: TRBV11-2
DNA: TGTGCCAGCAGCTTAGTAGGGACAGGGAGTTCCTACGAGCAGTACTTC
CDR3: CASSLVGTGSSYEQYF

J: TRBJ1-6
D: .
size: .
V: TRBV15
DNA: TGTGCCACCAGCAGAGATCTCGGGACTTATAATTCACCCCTCCACTTT
CDR3: CATSRDLGTYNSPLHF

J: TRBJ2-7
D: .
size: many
V: TRBV6-6
DNA: TGTGCCAGCACTATTGGGGAGGCATACTACGAGCAGTACTTC
CDR3: CASTIGEAYYEQYF

J: TRBJ1-4
D: .
size: many
V: TRBV7-9
DNA: TGTGCCAGCAGCTTAGCGAGTCAGGGACCTAATGAAAAACTGTTTTTT
CDR3: CASSLASQGPNEKLFF

J: TRBJ2-3
D: .
size: .
V: TRBV19
DNA: TGTGCCAGTAGTATGAATTCCAGGGATACGCAGTATTTT
CDR3: CASSMNSRDTQYF

J: TRBJ1-3
D: .
size: many
V: TRBV5-6
DNA: TGTGCCAGCAGCTTTTTTAACACCATATATTTT
CDR3: CASSFFNTIYF

J: TRBJ2-7
D: TRBD2
size: .
V: TRBV20-1
DNA: TGCAGTGCAAGAACTCTAGCGGGAGTGTGGGAGCAGTACTTC
CDR3: CSARTLAGVWEQYF

J: TRBJ1-5
D: .
size: many
V: TRBV19
DNA: TGTGCCAGTAGTATTACAGGTTCTGGAAATCAGCCCCAGCATTTT
CDR3: CASSITGSGNQPQHF

J: TRBJ1-6
D: .
size: .
V: TRBV11-2
DNA: TGTGCCAGCGTCCGGGGGAGAGGGAATTCACCCCTCCACTTT
CDR3: CASVRGRGNSPLHF

J: TRBJ2-7
D: .
size: once
V: TRBV4-2
DNA: TGTGCCAGCAGCCAAGGAGGGATTAGCGGACACTACGAGCAGTACTTC
CDR3: CASSQGGISGHYEQYF

J: TRBJ1-2
D: .
size: .
V: TRBV13
DNA: TGTGCCAGCAGCGCCCAGACAGAATATGGCTACACCTTC
CDR3: CASSAQTEYGYTF

J: TRBJ2-1
D: .
size: .
V: TRBV7-2
DNA: TGTGCCAGCAGCTTTGGACCCACCGAAAAGCAGTTCTTC
CDR3: CASSFGPTEKQFF